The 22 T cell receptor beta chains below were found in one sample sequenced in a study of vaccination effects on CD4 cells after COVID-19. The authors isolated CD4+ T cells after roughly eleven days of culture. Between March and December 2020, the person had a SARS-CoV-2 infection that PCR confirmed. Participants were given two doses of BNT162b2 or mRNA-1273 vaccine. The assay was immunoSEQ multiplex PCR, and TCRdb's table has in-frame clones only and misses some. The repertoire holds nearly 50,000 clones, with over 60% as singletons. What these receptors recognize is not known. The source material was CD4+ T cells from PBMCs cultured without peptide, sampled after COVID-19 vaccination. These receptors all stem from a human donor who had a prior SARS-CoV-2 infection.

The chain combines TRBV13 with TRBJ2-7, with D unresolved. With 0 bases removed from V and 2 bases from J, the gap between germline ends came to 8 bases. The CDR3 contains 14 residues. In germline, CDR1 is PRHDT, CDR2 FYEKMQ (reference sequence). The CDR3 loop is CASSLGDKTYEQYF. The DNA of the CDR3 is TGTGCCAGCAGCTTAGGCGACAAGACCTACGAGCAGTACTTC.

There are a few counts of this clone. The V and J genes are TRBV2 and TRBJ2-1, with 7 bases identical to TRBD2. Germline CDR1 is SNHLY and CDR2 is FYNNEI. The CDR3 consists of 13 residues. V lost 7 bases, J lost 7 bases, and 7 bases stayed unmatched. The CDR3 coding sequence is TGTGCCAGCATACCTACCGGGGGGAATGAGCAGTTCTTC. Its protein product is CASIPTGGNEQFF.

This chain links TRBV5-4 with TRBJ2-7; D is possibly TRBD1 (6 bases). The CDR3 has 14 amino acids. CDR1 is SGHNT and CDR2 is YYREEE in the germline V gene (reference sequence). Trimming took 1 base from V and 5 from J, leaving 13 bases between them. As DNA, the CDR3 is TGTGCCAGCAGCTTGAGAACAGGGAGCGACGAGCAGTACTTC. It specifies CASSLRTGSDEQYF.

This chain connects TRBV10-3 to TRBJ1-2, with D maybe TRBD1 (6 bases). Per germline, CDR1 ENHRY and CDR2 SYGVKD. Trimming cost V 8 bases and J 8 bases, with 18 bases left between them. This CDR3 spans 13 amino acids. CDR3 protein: CAIRAGVLSGYTF. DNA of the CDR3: TGTGCCATCCGGGCAGGGGTCCTCTCCGGCTACACCTTC.

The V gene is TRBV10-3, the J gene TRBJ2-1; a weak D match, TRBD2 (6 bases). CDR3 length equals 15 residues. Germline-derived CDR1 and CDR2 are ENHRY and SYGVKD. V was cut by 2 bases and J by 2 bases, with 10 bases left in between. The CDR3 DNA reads TGTGCCATCAGTGAGCCTCGACTAGCCTACAATGAGCAGTTCTTC. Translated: CAISEPRLAYNEQFF.

CDR3 in amino acids: CASSPQWTGELFF. CDR3 coding DNA: TGTGCCAGCAGTCCCCAGTGGACCGGGGAGCTGTTTTTT. V usage is TRBV12-3 or TRBV12-4 and J usage is TRBJ2-2; D unclear. CDR3 length equals 13 residues. V was shortened by 5 bases and J by 5 bases, with 9 bases between the two germline ends.

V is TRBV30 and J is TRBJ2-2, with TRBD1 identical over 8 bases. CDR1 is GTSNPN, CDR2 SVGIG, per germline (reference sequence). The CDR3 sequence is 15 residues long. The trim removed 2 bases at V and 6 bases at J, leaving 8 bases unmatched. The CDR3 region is CAWSPGGVRSGELFF. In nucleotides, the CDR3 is TGTGCCTGGAGTCCAGGGGGCGTTCGTTCCGGGGAGCTGTTTTTT. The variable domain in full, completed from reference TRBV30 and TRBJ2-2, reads SQTIHQWPATLVQPVGSPLSLECTVEGTSNPNLYWYRQAAGRGLQLLFYSVGIGQISSEVPQNLSASRPQDRQFILSSKKLLLSDSGFYLCAWSPGGVRSGELFFGEGSRLTVL.

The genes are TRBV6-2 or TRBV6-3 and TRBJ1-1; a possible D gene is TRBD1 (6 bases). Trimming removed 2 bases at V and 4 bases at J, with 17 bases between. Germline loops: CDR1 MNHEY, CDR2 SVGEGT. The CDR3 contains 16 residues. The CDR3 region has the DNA TGTGCCAGCAGTTACGAAGGACAGCCGGCGAGCACTGAAGCTTTCTTT. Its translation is CASSYEGQPASTEAFF.

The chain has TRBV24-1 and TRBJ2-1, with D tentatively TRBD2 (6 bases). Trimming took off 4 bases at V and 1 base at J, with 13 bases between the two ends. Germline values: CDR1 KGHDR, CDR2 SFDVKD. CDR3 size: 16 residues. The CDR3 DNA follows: TGTGCCACCAGTGACCTGGGACTCAGTTCCTACAATGAGCAGTTCTTC. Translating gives CATSDLGLSSYNEQFF.

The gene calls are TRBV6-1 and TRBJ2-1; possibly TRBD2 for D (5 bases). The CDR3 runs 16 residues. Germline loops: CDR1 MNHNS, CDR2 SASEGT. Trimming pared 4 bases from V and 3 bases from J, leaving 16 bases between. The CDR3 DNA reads TGTGCCAGCAGTGGTATGGGAGCGGTCGACTACAATGAGCAGTTCTTC. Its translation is CASSGMGAVDYNEQFF.

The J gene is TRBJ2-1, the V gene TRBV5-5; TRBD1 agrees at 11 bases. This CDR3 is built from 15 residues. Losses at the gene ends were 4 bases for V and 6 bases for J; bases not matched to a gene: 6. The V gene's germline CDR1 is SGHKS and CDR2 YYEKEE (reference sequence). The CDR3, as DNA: TGTGCCAGCAGCCCGGCGGGACAGGGGGGCAATGAGCAGTTCTTC. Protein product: CASSPAGQGGNEQFF.

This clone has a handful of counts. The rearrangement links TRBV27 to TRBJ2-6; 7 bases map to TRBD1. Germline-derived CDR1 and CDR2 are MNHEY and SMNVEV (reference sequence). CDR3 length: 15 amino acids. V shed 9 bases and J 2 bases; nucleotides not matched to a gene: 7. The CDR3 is CASRQGPTGANVLTF. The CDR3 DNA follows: TGTGCCAGTCGACAGGGACCCACTGGGGCCAACGTCCTGACTTTC.

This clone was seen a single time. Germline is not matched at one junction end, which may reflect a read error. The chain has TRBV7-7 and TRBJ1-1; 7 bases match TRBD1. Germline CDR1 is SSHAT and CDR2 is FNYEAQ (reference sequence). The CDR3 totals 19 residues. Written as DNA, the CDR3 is TGTGCTAGCAGCTTGAAGAGGGAGGGGGCGACGTTTATGAACACTGAAGCTTTCTTT. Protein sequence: CASSLKREGATFMNTEAFF.

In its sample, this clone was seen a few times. The CDR3 loop reads CASSQGGLGQPQHF. DNA of the CDR3: TGTGCCAGCAGCCAAGGGGGCTTAGGTCAGCCCCAGCATTTT. The rearrangement joins TRBV11-1 to TRBJ1-5; the match to TRBD1 covers 7 bases. V trimming: 5 bases; J trimming: 6 bases; junction bases outside the gene matches: 7. Germline V gives CDR1 SGHAT, CDR2 FQDESV (reference sequence). This CDR3 is 14 amino acids long.

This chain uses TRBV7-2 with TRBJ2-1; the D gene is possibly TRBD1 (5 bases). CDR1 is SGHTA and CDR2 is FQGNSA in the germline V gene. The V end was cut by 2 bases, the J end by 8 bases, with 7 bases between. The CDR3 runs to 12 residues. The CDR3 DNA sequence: TGTGCCAGCAGCTTAACCAGGGATGAGCAGTTCTTC. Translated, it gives CASSLTRDEQFF.

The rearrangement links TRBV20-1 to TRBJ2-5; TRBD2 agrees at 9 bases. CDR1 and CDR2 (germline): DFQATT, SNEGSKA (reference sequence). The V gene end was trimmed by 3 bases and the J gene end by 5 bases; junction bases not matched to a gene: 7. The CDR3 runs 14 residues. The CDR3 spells CSASPSGVWETQYF. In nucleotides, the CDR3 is TGCAGTGCTAGTCCTAGCGGGGTTTGGGAGACCCAGTACTTC.

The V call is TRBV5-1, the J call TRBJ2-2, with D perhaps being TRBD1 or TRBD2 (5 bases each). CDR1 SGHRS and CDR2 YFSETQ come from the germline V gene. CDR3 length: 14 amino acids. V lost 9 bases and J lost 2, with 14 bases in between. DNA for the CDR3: TGCGCCACCTCACCGGGGACCAACACCGGGGAGCTGTTTTTT. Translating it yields CATSPGTNTGELFF. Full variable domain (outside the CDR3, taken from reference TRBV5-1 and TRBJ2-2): KAGVTQTPRYLIKTRGQQVTLSCSPISGHRSVSWYQQTPGQGLQFLFEYFSETQRNKGNFPGRFSGRQFSNSRSEMNVSTLELGDSALYLCATSPGTNTGELFFGEGSRLTVL.

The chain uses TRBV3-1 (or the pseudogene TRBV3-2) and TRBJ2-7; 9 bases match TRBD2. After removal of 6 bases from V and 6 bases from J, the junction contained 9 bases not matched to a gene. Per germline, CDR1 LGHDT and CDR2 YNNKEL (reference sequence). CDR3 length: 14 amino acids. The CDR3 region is CASSPLAGSLEQYF. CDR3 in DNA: TGTGCCAGCAGTCCGCTAGCGGGAAGTCTCGAGCAGTACTTC.

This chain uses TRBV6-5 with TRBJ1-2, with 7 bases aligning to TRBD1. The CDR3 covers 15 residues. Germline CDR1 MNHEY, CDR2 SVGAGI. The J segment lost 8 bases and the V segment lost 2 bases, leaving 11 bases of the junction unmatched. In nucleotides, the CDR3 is TGTGCCAGCAGTTACCGACAGGGCCGGACGGGGGGCTACACCTTC. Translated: CASSYRQGRTGGYTF.

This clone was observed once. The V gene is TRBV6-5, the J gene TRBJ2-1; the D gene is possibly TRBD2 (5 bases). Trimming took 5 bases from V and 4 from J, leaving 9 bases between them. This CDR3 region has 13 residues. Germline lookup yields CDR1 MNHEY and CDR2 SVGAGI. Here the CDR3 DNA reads TGTGCCAGCAGTCCTAGAGGGTACAATGAGCAGTTCTTC. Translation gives CASSPRGYNEQFF.

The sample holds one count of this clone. The CDR3 DNA follows: TGTGCCAGCAGCGTAGAAGGCTACAACACTGAAGCTTTCTTT. It codes for CASSVEGYNTEAFF. The rearrangement uses TRBV9 and TRBJ1-1; D gene unclear. This CDR3 region has 14 residues. V shed 0 bases and J shed 2 bases, with 8 bases lying between them. CDR1 and CDR2 (germline): SGDLS, YYNGEE.

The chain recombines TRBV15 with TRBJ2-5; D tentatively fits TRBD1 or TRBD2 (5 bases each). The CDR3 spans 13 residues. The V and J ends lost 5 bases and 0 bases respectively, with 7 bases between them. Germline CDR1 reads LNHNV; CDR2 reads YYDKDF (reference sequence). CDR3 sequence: CATSGGHQETQYF. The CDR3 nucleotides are TGTGCCACCAGCGGGGGTCACCAAGAGACCCAGTACTTC.